Below, one TCR beta chain is given with its context. A sample-barcoded 5' primer and a J-beta primer mix were used in a second PCR of roughly 6 to 11 cycles. Using its own MiXCR run on the 5' RACE reads, TCRdb lists one record per CDR3 protein. Here the sample spans over 600,000 distinct CDR3 sequences, about 45% being singletons. This record belongs to a study of blood T cells in healthy people across ages. There are 15 residues in the CDR3. Trimming stripped 0 bases from V and 0 bases from J, with 6 bases between. From germline, CDR1 is LNHDA and CDR2 SQIVND (reference sequence). This chain uses TRBV19 with TRBJ1-5; the D is unclear. The TCR originated in a man older than 75 in good health. The sample consisted of blood. The CDR3 here is CASSIESHSNQPQHF. CDR3 nucleotide sequence: TGTGCCAGTAGTATAGAGAGTCATAGCAATCAGCCCCAGCATTTT.